Listed below are T cell receptor beta chains from one sample, sequenced in a study of vaccination effects on CD4 cells after COVID-19. Sequencing was performed with immunoSEQ multiplex PCR; in TCRdb, only in-frame clones are kept and a portion is missing. The sample holds under 75,000 clones; about 80% are singletons and the top ten take less than 15%. The antigens of these receptors remain unknown. Source: CD4+ T cells from PBMCs cultured with SARS-CoV-2 spike peptides, taken before COVID-19 vaccination. These receptors came from a human donor who received a COVID-19 vaccine. CDR3s include the opening cysteine and the closing phenylalanine or tryptophan. The listing skips clone size in some rows; elsewhere it reads once, few, many or a size class.

j_call v_call clone_size cdr3_aa
TRBJ1-2 TRBV7-2 - CASSFLYVGTDGYTF
TRBJ1-1 TRBV9 - CASSPRSYLNTEAFF
TRBJ1-1 TRBV5-1 - CASSLQGALMNTEAFF
TRBJ1-3 TRBV30 once CAWSRESGNTIYF
TRBJ2-2 TRBV5-1 - CASSLDNSGELFF
TRBJ2-3 TRBV18 - CASSRASGGPDTQYF
TRBJ1-1 TRBV7-9 once CASSETGGGLGFF
TRBJ2-3 TRBV9 - CASSAGTTSFTQYF
TRBJ2-2 TRBV24-1 - CATSDNTGTLIGELFF
TRBJ2-3 TRBV10-1 few CASSESSGTRQYF
TRBJ1-2 TRBV11-2 once CASSLRGQGIRGYTF
TRBJ1-1 TRBV6-6 - CASSYSTLGLTEAFF
TRBJ1-1 TRBV15 few CATTIERAGAFF
TRBJ1-1 TRBV28 - CASQTGSATEAFF
TRBJ1-1 TRBV7-4 few CASSLQGSGTEAFF
TRBJ2-5 TRBV14 - CASSKRGEETQYF
TRBJ1-5 TRBV2 - CASSAGGLNQPQHF
TRBJ2-1 TRBV6-6 - CASSYPNREQFF
TRBJ2-5 TRBV5-1 - CASSPEPGPETQYF
TRBJ2-3 TRBV5-4 - CASSSGGSTDTQYF
TRBJ1-2 TRBV19 - CASSIGGTGTYGYTF
TRBJ1-4 TRBV5-1 - CASSLSGENEKLFF
TRBJ1-4 TRBV5-1 - CASSLFGQSSEKLFF
TRBJ1-6 TRBV5-1 - CASSLETGGLWPLHF
TRBJ1-4 TRBV7-6 - CASAVGTGSGEKLFF